This T cell receptor beta chain was documented in a study of shared clonotypes between healthy human individuals (dated by TCRdb to about 2020). Regarding the complete study: The cohort included three men and a couple of women between 18 and 49 years of age. For each donor, CD4 naive and CD4 memory were each given three plates, CD8 naive was given two plates, and CD8 memory was given one plate. To estimate repertoire size and how much clonotype sharing occurs between individuals, the study deeply sequenced the blood TCR repertoires of several healthy adults. Different laboratories and diverse techniques were used to prepare libraries and sequence TCR repertoires, to increase sequencing depth and limit assay-specific biases. Per donor, leukapheresis produced somewhere between about 0.85 and 8.9 billion PBMCs.

The study at large found these results: Incomplete sequencing was indicated by rarefaction of sorted-subset datasets, despite the large sequencing depth. Clonotypes shared by all four sorted-subset donors showed higher generation probabilities than non-shared clonotypes. Pairwise subsampling indicated that sequencing depth was expected to affect the degree of clonotype sharing among donors. Naive subsets generally had larger estimated clonotype richness than memory subsets did. Because the study included only a small number of donors, the genetic and exposure-history diversity represented was limited. Sampling was limited to blood, and TCR repertoires in tissue likely differ from TCR repertoires in blood. Across a few donors, around 5% of naive CD4, approximately 4% of naive CD8, approximately 2.5% of memory CD4, and over 0.35% of memory CD8 clonotypes were shared.

Donors were healthy HIV-negative adults with no recently reported acute infections or vaccinations. All donors were Caucasian adults living in Nashville, Tennessee, USA. CD4+ T cells were enriched through magnetic negative selection, after which naive cells were positively selected on CD45RA and the remaining negative fraction served as the memory subset. Blood was obtained by leukapheresis, after which PBMCs were separated by Ficoll-Histopaque density gradient centrifugation and cryopreserved in liquid nitrogen vapor phase. Analytical flow cytometry was used to check the purity and quantity of every magnetically sorted T cell population. Genomic DNA was isolated from every sorted fraction and measured by UV absorbance on a Nanodrop 2000c. The germline V gene gives CDR1 as MGHRA and CDR2 as YSYEKL. Compared with germline, V lacks 3 bases and J lacks 4 bases; bases without a gene match: 7. The CDR3 holds 15 amino acids from the cysteine to the phenylalanine. Just CDR3 DNA is preserved here, 45 bases in frame from base 1.

A note on this clone: Its antigen remains unidentified. No much larger clone is present one base from it, and per-base qualities are unavailable.

Using the deep immunoSEQ assay, TCR CDR3 regions were amplified from genomic DNA by multiplex PCR. Extracted genomic DNA from each cell subset was spread evenly across all wells of several immunoSEQ 96-well plates, with each plate serving as a replicate. Each replicate PCR for sorted subsets received around 0.2 ug genomic DNA, equal to about 30,000 T cell genomes. Purified libraries were measured with a Qubit 3.0 fluorometer, size-checked on a Bioanalyzer 2100, and measured again with the KAPA Library Quantification kit. A separate single-read 150-cycle Illumina NextSeq 550 flow cell was used to sequence each immunoSEQ 96-well plate. The authors' pipeline ran thus. Because the immunoSEQ output included only junctional sequences and no quality scores, the filtering could not be the same as the filtering used for full-length reads. Sequences were annotated with PyIR, a Python wrapper for IgBLAST v1.9, and V/J genes and CDR3 were assigned using IMGT germline references. Any read was removed if the V/J assignment was weak (E-value above 1e-6), the CDR3 was missing, or the read contained stop codons, out-of-frame junctions, or ambiguous translated residues. A V3J clonotype was defined by an identical inferred V gene, J gene, and CDR3 amino acid sequence. Percentage overlap between repertoires was computed as shared unique clonotypes divided by the size of the smaller repertoire. Three approaches were used to assess repertoire richness: RTK rarefaction, the Chao1 estimator, and Recon v2.1 estimates of unobserved clonotypes. Generation probabilities for all TCRbeta clonotypes obtained by the gDNA method from four donors were computed using OLGA. TCRdb obtained this table from immuneACCESS and retained in-frame rearrangements with V and J assigned. These tables miss some clones; where compared with another copy, unresolved V genes account for less than half of the shortfall, and the remainder is unexplained. V and J calls and clone size are as listed in that table; D and trimming were resolved from the DNA. The table for this sample lists approximately 240,000 clones; under 80% of them were counted only once. The leading ten clones occupy 11% of the sample.

The rearranged segments are TRBV4-1 and TRBJ1-2; 8 central bases correspond to TRBD1. This clonotype was sampled from a man aged 25-45 years in good health. The sample consisted of memory CD4+ T cells sorted from blood. The cell subset or site label corresponds to: CD45RA-negative fraction. The CDR3 region has the sequence CASSHNRGAGYGYTF. The DNA sequence is as follows: TGCGCCAGCAGCCATAACAGGGGGGCGGGCTATGGCTACACCTTC.